Below, one T cell receptor (beta chain) is given with its context. This clonotype was observed at least ten times. No cognate antigen has been identified for it. Within one base of it there is no much larger clone, and no base qualities were kept. The library was obtained by 5' RACE. TCRdb shows the sequencer as Illumina MiSeq. Using fastp at Q25 and MiXCR, TCRdb reprocessed the public reads and kept productive beta chains. Every CDR3 protein is listed once, alongside the most common genes and DNA of its rows. This sample has around 30,000 distinct CDR3 sequences in its table, and around 8.6% of those were observed once. Together, the top ten hold about 2.5% of the sample. The data are from a study of chronic HIV infection and antiretroviral therapy (dated by TCRdb to 2014 to 2015). Spanning cysteine to phenylalanine, the CDR3 consists of 15 amino acids. The kept DNA is CDR3 alone, 45 bases in frame from the first base. Per the germline V gene, SGHTA is the CDR1 and FQGNSA is the CDR2. V is pruned by 6 bases and J by 6 bases, leaving 8 bases of the junction without a gene match.

The V gene is TRBV7-2 and the J gene is TRBJ2-1; 10 bases in the junction line up with TRBD1. The sample taken for sequencing was peripheral blood. This clonotype was sampled from an adult who had HIV and had not received antiretroviral therapy, or was an uninfected healthy control (not recorded which). The CDR3 has the sequence CASRYPGQGSNEQFF. The nucleotide sequence reads as follows: TGTGCCAGCAGATATCCGGGACAGGGGAGCAATGAGCAGTTCTTC.